This T cell receptor (beta chain) was sequenced in a study of shared clonotypes between healthy human individuals. V was trimmed by 0 bases and J by 5 bases, leaving 8 bases between them. Per the germline V gene, CDR1 is LNHNV and CDR2 is YYDKDF (reference sequence). The CDR3 runs to 14 residues. Here immunoSEQ multiplex PCR was the method, and the copy in TCRdb shows in-frame clones only, minus some. The sample holds about 800,000 clones; about 96% are singletons and the top ten take under 0.3%. It was CD45RO-negative cells, positively selected for CCR7, that made up naive CD8 cells, with terminally differentiated effector memory CD45RA+ cells excluded.

Input material: naive CD8+ T cells sorted from blood. This chain joins TRBV15 and TRBJ1-5, with a weak D call TRBD1 (5 bases). The source of this sequence is a young man in good health. This chain's CDR3 is CATSRDRVDQPQHF. The CDR3, as DNA: TGTGCCACCAGCAGAGACAGGGTCGATCAGCCCCAGCATTTT.